The T cell receptor beta chain under discussion was sequenced for a study of T cells after yellow fever vaccination. Study at large: Each low-cell-number fraction was prepared by means of SMART-Seq v4 Ultra Low Input.

Study results and caveats: Faster peaking, at day 5 versus 15, marked a secondary response that was weaker.

This clonotype has at least ten counts. Antigen: not known. Making TCR cDNA involved 5'RACE template switching, which added UMIs and a universal primer site. One entry per CDR3 protein results from TCRdb running MiXCR on the 5' RACE reads. This table has a few hundred thousand distinct CDR3 sequences, 7.5% to 9% appearing once. The source is a man between 18 and 35 years old who received the YFV17D yellow fever vaccine. The specimen comprised CD4+ T cells sorted from PBMCs, sampled 5 days after the yellow fever booster vaccination.

CDR3 protein: CSVGRQGRDNEQFF. The DNA for the CDR3 is TGCAGCGTTGGGAGACAGGGAAGGGACAATGAGCAGTTCTTC. The chain has TRBV29-1 and TRBJ2-1; 7 bases match TRBD1. CDR3 length: 14 residues. Per the germline V gene, CDR1 is SQVTM and CDR2 is ANQGSEA. V dropped 4 bases and J dropped 5; count of bases not matched to a gene: 8.